Here is one T cell receptor (beta chain) with its context. The antigen remains undetermined. Researchers ran the PCR with 60 Vbeta and 13 Jbeta primers. Produced via immunoSEQ multiplex PCR; TCRdb's table is partial and in-frame only. The sample consists of around 99,000 clones, 76% of them appearing once. V was trimmed by 0 bases and J by 3 bases, leaving 9 bases between them. The V gene's germline CDR1 is SNHLY and CDR2 FYNNEI. This CDR3 has 15 residues. This entry comes from a study of cytomegalovirus exposure and HLA in healthy donors. Study details: Unique TCRs from HLA-typed donors, approximately 80 million of them, were held in an early data release.

Whole-study findings and limits: Most sequenced TCRs were rare (though some public TCRs occurred in many donors). Reports indicate that TCR beta sequences accurately predicted the HLA-A and HLA-B alleles of most subjects.

The sequence was collected from a woman aged 50 to 60 in good health and CMV-seropositive. This chain links TRBV2 with TRBJ2-4, with no clear D. Sequencing was done on a sample of PBMCs. The CDR3 sequence: CASSEAARIKNIQYF. The DNA of the CDR3 is TGTGCCAGCAGTGAAGCCGCGCGGATCAAAAACATTCAGTACTTC.